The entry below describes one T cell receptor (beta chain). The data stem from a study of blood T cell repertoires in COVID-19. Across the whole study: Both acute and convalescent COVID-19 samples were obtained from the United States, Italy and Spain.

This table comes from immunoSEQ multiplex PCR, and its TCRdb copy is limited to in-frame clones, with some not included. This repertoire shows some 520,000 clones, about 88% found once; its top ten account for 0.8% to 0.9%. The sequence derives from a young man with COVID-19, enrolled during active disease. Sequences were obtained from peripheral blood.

Here the CDR3 DNA reads TGTGCCAGCAGCCCGGGACATTTCACTGAAGCTTTCTTT. As protein: CASSPGHFTEAFF. The chain employs TRBV3-1 (or the pseudogene TRBV3-2) and TRBJ1-1, with D maybe TRBD1 (6 bases). Germline V CDR1 and CDR2: LGHDT, YNNKEL (reference sequence). Deletions cut 4 bases from V and 4 bases from J, with 10 bases between. The CDR3 spans 13 residues.